This T cell receptor (beta chain) is drawn from a study of CD4 T cells in relation to SARS-CoV-2 and coronaviruses. Unexposed donor CD4+ T cells date from about 2011-2018, before the COVID-19 pandemic. After roughly ten days of culture, CD4+ T cells were isolated. Repertoires were generated with immunoSEQ multiplex PCR, while TCRdb's copy carries only in-frame clones and drops some. The table has about 20,000 clones, 60% to 80% seen once. With respect to this clone: Its antigen is still unknown.

The sequence came from a human donor in good health. Sequenced input: CD4+ T cells from PBMCs, cultured in vitro.

CDR3 sequence (DNA): TGTGCCAGCAGCCCCGTCGGAGGACTTGGAAACACCATATATTTT. Residues: CASSPVGGLGNTIYF. The chain combines TRBV3-1 (or the pseudogene TRBV3-2) with TRBJ1-3; D unresolved. Trimming shortened V by 4 bases and J by 3 bases, and 13 bases separated the two germline ends. The CDR3 extends over 15 amino acids. The germline gives CDR1 LGHDT, CDR2 YNNKEL (reference sequence).